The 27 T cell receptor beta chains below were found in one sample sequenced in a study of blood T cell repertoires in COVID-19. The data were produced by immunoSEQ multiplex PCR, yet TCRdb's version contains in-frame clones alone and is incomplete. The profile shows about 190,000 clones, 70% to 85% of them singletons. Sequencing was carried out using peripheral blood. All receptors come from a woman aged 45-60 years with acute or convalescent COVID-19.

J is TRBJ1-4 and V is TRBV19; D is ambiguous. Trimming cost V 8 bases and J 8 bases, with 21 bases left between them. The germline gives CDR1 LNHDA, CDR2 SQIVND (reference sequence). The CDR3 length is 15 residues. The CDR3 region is CASRAWSGPVEKLFF. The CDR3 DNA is TGTGCCAGTCGAGCGTGGAGTGGCCCGGTCGAAAAACTGTTTTTT.

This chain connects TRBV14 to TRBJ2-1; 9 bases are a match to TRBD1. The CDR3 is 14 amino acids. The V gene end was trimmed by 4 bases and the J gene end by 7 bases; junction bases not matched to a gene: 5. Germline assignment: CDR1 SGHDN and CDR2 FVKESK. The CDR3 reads CASSRDRASNEQFF. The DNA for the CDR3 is TGTGCCAGCAGCCGGGACAGGGCCTCAAATGAGCAGTTCTTC.

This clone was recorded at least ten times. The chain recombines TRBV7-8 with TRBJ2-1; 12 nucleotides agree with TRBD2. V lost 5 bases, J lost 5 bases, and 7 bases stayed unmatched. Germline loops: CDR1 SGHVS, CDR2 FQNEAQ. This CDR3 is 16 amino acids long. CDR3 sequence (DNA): TGTGCCAGCAGCCCTCTCTGGACTAGCGGGGACAATGAGCAGTTCTTC. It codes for CASSPLWTSGDNEQFF.

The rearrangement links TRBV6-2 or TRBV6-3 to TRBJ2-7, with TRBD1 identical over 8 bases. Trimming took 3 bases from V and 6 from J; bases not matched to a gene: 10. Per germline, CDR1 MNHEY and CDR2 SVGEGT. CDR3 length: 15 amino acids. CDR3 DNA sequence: TGTGCCAGCAGTTATGCCGGACAGGGTTTTTTCGAGCAGTACTTC. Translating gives CASSYAGQGFFEQYF.

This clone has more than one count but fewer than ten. The CDR3 protein is CASRATTGLNSPLHF. CDR3 nucleotides: TGTGCCAGCAGGGCCACGACAGGACTTAATTCACCCCTCCACTTT. The chain couples TRBV2 to TRBJ1-6, with a weak D call TRBD1 (6 bases). CDR1 is SNHLY and CDR2 is FYNNEI in the germline V gene. This CDR3 spans 15 amino acids. V was cut by 6 bases and J by 6 bases, with 15 bases left in between.

This CDR3 is CASSPTPSQGENNQPQHF. For the CDR3, the DNA is TGTGCCAGCAGCCCGACACCTTCACAAGGGGAAAACAATCAGCCCCAGCATTTT. The chain couples TRBV5-5 to TRBJ1-5; possibly TRBD1 for D (5 bases). This CDR3 region has 18 residues. Trimming pared 4 bases from V and 3 bases from J, leaving 23 bases between. Germline V gene sequence: CDR1 SGHKS, CDR2 YYEKEE (reference sequence).

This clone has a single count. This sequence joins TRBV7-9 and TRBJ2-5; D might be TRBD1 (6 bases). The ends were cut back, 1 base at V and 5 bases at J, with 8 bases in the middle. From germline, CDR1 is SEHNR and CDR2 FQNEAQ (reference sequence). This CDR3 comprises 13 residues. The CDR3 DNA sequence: TGTGCCAGCAGCTTAGAACAGGGTGAGACCCAGTACTTC. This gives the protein CASSLEQGETQYF.

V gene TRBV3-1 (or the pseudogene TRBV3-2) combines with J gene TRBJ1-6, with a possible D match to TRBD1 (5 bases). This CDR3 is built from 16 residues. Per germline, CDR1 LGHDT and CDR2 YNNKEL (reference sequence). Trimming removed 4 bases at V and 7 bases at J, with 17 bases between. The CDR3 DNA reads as TGTGCCAGCAGCCTGAAGGGAGGGGTTAGCAATTCACCCCTCCACTTT. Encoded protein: CASSLKGGVSNSPLHF.

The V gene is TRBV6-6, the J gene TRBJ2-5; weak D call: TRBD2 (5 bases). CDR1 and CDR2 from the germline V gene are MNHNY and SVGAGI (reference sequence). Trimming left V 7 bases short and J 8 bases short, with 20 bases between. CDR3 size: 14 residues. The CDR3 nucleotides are TGTGCCAGCACCTCTTTTGGGAGTGTAGGAACCCAGTACTTC. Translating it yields CASTSFGSVGTQYF.

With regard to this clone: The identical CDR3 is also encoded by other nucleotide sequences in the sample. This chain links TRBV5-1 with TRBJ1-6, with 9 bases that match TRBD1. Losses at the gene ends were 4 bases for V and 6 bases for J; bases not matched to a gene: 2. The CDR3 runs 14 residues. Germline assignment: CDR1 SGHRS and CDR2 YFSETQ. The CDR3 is CASSPGQGNSPLHF. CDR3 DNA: TGCGCCAGCAGCCCGGGACAGGGTAATTCACCCCTCCACTTT.

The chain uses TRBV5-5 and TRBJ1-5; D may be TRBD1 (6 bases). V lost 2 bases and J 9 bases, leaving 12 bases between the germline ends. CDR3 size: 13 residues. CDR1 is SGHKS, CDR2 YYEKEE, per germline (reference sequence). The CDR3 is CASSLQGRTPQHF. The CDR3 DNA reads TGTGCCAGCAGCTTACAGGGTAGGACGCCCCAGCATTTT.

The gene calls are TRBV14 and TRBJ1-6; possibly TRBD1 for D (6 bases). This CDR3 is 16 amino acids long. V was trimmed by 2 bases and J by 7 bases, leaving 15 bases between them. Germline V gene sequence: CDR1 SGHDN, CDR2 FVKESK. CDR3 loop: CASSQSVGAVNSPLHF. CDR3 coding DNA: TGTGCCAGCAGCCAAAGCGTGGGGGCTGTCAATTCACCCCTCCACTTT.

For the CDR3, the DNA is TGTGCCAGCAGCTTGAACTCCCGAGGTTACAATGAGCAGTTCTTC. Translating it yields CASSLNSRGYNEQFF. V is TRBV7-2 and J is TRBJ2-1; no firm D call. Trimming took off 3 bases at V and 4 bases at J, with 13 bases between the two ends. This CDR3 is 15 amino acids long. Germline assignment: CDR1 SGHTA and CDR2 FQGNSA.

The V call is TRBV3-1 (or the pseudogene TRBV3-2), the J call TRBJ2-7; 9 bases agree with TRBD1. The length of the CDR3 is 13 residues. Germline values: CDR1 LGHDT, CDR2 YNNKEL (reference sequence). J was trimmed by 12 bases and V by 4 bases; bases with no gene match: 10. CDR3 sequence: CASSLRSGQGLYF. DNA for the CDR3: TGTGCCAGCAGCCTTAGATCGGGACAGGGCCTGTACTTC.

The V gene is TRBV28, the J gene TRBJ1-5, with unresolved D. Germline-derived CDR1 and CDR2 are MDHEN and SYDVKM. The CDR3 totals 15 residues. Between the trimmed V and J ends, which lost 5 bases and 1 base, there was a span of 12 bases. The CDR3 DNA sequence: TGTGCCAGCAGTGACGGGTGGTCGAGCAATCAGCCCCAGCATTTT. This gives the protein CASSDGWSSNQPQHF.

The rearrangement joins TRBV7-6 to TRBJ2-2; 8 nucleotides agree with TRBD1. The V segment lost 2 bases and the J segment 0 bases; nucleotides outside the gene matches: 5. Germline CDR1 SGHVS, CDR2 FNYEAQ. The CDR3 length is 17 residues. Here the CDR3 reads CASSLKQGATNTGELFF. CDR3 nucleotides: TGTGCCAGCAGCTTAAAGCAGGGGGCTACGAACACCGGGGAGCTGTTTTTT. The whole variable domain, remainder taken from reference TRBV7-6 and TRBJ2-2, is GAGVSQSPRYKVTKRGQDVALRCDPISGHVSLYWYRQALGQGPEFLTYFNYEAQQDKSGLPNDRFSAERPEGSISTLTIQRTEQRDSAMYRCASSLKQGATNTGELFFGEGSRLTVL.

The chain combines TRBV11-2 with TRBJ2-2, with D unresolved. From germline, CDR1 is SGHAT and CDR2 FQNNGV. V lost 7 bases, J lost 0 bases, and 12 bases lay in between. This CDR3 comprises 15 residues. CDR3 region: CASTYSNSNTGELFF. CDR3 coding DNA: TGTGCCAGCACCTATTCTAACTCGAACACCGGGGAGCTGTTTTTT.

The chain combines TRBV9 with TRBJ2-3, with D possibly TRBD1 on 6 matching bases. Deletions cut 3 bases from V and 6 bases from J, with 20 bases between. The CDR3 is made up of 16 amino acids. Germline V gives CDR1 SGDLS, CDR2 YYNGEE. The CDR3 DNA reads TGTGCCAGCAGCGCAACGGACAGTAGCGTTCTGGATACGCAGTATTTT. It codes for CASSATDSSVLDTQYF.

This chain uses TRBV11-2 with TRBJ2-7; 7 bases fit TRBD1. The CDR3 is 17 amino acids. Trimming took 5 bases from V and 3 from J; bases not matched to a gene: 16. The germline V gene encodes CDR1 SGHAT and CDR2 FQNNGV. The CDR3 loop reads CASSGSRKDRLFYEQYF. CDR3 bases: TGTGCCAGCAGCGGCTCAAGGAAGGACAGGCTATTCTACGAGCAGTACTTC.

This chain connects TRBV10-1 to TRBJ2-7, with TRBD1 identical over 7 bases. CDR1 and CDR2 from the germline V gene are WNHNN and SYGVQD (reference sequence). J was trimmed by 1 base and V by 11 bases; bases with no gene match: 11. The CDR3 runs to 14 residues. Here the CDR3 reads CAGGKPTGSYEQYF. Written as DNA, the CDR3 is TGCGCCGGGGGAAAACCGACAGGGTCCTACGAGCAGTACTTC.

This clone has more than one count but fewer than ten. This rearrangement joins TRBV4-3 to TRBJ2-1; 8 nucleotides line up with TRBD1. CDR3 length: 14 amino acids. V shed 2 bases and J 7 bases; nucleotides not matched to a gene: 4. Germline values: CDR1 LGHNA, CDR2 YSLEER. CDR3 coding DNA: TGCGCCAGCAGCCAAACCACAGGGGGTAATGAGCAGTTCTTC. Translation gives CASSQTTGGNEQFF.

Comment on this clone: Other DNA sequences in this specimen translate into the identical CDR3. The CDR3 region is CASSLGGQGYEQYF. For the CDR3, the DNA is TGTGCCAGCAGCTTAGGGGGACAGGGATACGAGCAGTACTTC. This chain links TRBV7-2 with TRBJ2-7; 9 bases map to TRBD1. Per the germline V gene, CDR1 is SGHTA and CDR2 is FQGNSA. Losses at the gene ends were 1 base for V and 4 bases for J; bases not matched to a gene: 2. CDR3 length: 14 residues.

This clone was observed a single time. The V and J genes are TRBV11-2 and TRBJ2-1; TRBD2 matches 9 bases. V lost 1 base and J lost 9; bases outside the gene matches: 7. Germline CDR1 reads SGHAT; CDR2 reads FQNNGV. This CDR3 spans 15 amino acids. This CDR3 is CASSLGRGGSSEQFF. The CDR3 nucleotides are TGTGCCAGCAGCTTAGGGCGGGGGGGATCATCTGAGCAGTTCTTC. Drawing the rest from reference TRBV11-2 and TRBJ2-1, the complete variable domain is EAGVAQSPRYKIIEKRQSVAFWCNPISGHATLYWYQQILGQGPKLLIQFQNNGVVDDSQLPKDRFSAERLKGVDSTLKIQPAKLEDSAVYLCASSLGRGGSSEQFFGPGTRLTVL.

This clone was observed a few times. The CDR3 spells CASSPRTSGGSARGEQFF. DNA for the CDR3: TGTGCCAGCAGCCCGAGGACTAGCGGGGGGTCCGCTCGTGGTGAGCAGTTCTTC. The chain employs TRBV14 and TRBJ2-1; 14 nucleotides match TRBD2. The CDR3 contains 18 residues. From germline, CDR1 is SGHDN and CDR2 FVKESK. V lost 4 bases, J lost 9 bases, and 14 bases stayed unmatched.

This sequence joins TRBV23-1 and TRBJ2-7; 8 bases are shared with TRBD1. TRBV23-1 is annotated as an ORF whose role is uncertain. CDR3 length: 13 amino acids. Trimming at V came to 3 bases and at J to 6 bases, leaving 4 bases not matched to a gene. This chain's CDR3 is CASSHPGGSEQYF. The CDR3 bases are TGCGCCAGCAGTCATCCAGGGGGCTCCGAGCAGTACTTC.

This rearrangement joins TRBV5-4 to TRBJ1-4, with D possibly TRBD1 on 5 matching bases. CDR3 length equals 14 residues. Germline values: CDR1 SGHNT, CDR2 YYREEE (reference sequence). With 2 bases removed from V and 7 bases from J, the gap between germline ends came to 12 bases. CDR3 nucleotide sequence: TGTGCCAGCAGCTTTAAGGGCGGGGGTGAAAAACTGTTTTTT. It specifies CASSFKGGGEKLFF.

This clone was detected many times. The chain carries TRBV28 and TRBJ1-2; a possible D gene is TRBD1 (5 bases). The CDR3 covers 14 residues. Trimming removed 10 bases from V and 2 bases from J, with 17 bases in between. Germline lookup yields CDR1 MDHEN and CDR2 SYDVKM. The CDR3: CAIGRGVDNYGYTF. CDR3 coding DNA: TGTGCCATCGGGCGGGGGGTAGACAACTATGGCTACACCTTC.